Listed here are 11 T cell receptor beta chains from one sample, sequenced in a study of blood T cell repertoires in COVID-19. Some clones are missing from TCRdb's copy, which holds only in-frame ones; the method was immunoSEQ multiplex PCR. The sample holds roughly 220,000 clones, about four fifths seen once. Material for sequencing was PBMCs or T cells enriched from blood (not recorded which). The receptors were sampled from a woman in her thirties or forties with acute COVID-19.

V gene TRBV5-1 combines with J gene TRBJ1-3; D unresolved. This CDR3 contains 14 residues. Per germline, CDR1 SGHRS and CDR2 YFSETQ. Trimming took off 1 base at V and 0 bases at J, with 5 bases between the two ends. This chain's CDR3 is CASSLYTSGNTIYF. The CDR3 nucleotides read TGCGCCAGCAGCTTGTACACCTCTGGAAACACCATATATTTT.

This chain connects TRBV7-9 to TRBJ1-1, with D perhaps matching TRBD1 (5 bases). Germline loops: CDR1 SEHNR, CDR2 FQNEAQ (reference sequence). The CDR3 contains 16 residues. V lost 0 bases and J 6 bases, leaving 17 bases between the germline ends. The CDR3 spells CASSLASRQFQAEAFF. In DNA, the CDR3 is TGTGCCAGCAGCTTAGCCTCAAGACAGTTCCAAGCTGAAGCTTTCTTT.

This clone was recorded once. The chain joins TRBV12-3 or TRBV12-4 to TRBJ2-3, with D hard to call. The V gene lost 2 bases and the J gene lost 4 bases, with 4 bases spanning the gap. CDR3 size: 12 residues. The DNA of the CDR3 is TGTGCCAGCAGTTTAAGCGCAGATACGCAGTATTTT. This translates into CASSLSADTQYF.

The V gene is TRBV28, the J gene TRBJ2-1; 13 nucleotides line up with TRBD2. V shed 6 bases, J shed 7 bases, and the junction held 9 bases outside the gene matches. The CDR3 covers 16 residues. Germline CDR1 is MDHEN and CDR2 is SYDVKM. In DNA form, the CDR3 reads TGTGCCAGCAGGAATCTCGGACTAGCGGGAGCTAATGAGCAGTTCTTC. It codes for CASRNLGLAGANEQFF.

The CDR3 DNA reads as TGTGCCAGCAGCGGCGGGACTAGCCGTTCAGAGACCCAGTACTTC. This sequence encodes CASSGGTSRSETQYF. The chain is built from TRBV9 and TRBJ2-5; TRBD2 agrees at 9 bases. The CDR3 consists of 15 residues. The germline CDR1 and CDR2 sequences are SGDLS and YYNGEE. J was trimmed by 4 bases and V by 3 bases; bases with no gene match: 7.

The rearrangement links TRBV7-9 to TRBJ1-1, with D maybe TRBD1 (6 bases). The length of the CDR3 is 14 residues. Looked up from germline, CDR1 is SEHNR and CDR2 is FQNEAQ (reference sequence). V lost 3 bases, J lost 1 base, and 9 bases lay in between. CDR3 DNA sequence: TGTGCCAGCAGCTTTACACAGGGGAACACTGAAGCTTTCTTT. Its protein product is CASSFTQGNTEAFF.

The J gene is TRBJ2-7, the V gene TRBV7-9; TRBD2 matches 11 bases. This CDR3 has 15 amino acids. Trimming cost V 2 bases and J 5 bases; bases outside gene matches: 5. Germline V gene lookup returns CDR1 SEHNR and CDR2 FQNEAQ (reference sequence). CDR3 sequence (DNA): TGTGCCAGCAGCTTAACAACTAGCGGGAGCCACGAGCAGTACTTC. This translates into CASSLTTSGSHEQYF.

This sequence joins TRBV27 and TRBJ2-1; D remains ambiguous. V was clipped by 3 bases and J by 5 bases, with 5 bases between them. Germline V gene data show CDR1 as MNHEY and CDR2 as SMNVEV (reference sequence). This CDR3 has 12 residues. CDR3 sequence: CASSLTDNEQFF. As DNA, the CDR3 is TGTGCCAGCAGTTTGACTGACAATGAGCAGTTCTTC.

This chain connects TRBV5-1 to TRBJ1-1; TRBD1 aligns across 7 bases. Germline CDR1 and CDR2: SGHRS and YFSETQ. V lost 0 bases, J lost 2 bases, and 4 bases stayed unmatched. The CDR3 length is 15 residues. The CDR3 loop reads CASSLGTGVNTEAFF. The CDR3 DNA is TGCGCCAGCAGCTTGGGGACAGGAGTTAACACTGAAGCTTTCTTT.

J is TRBJ1-3 and V is TRBV28, with D perhaps matching TRBD1 (5 bases). Trimming removed 4 bases at V and 2 bases at J, with 12 bases between. CDR3 length equals 15 residues. CDR1 and CDR2 from the germline V gene are MDHEN and SYDVKM. CDR3 DNA: TGTGCCAGCAGTTCCCCCGGGGGGGCTGGAAACACCATATATTTT. As protein: CASSSPGGAGNTIYF. Based on the CDR3 plus reference TRBV28 and TRBJ1-3, the full variable domain is DVKVTQSSRYLVKRTGEKVFLECVQDMDHENMFWYRQDPGLGLRLIYFSYDVKMKEKGDIPEGYSVSREKKERFSLILESASTNQTSMYLCASSSPGGAGNTIYFGEGSWLTVV.

Comment on this clone: Distinct nucleotide sequences in the sample also encode this CDR3. V is TRBV18 and J is TRBJ1-1, with D uncertain. V was clipped by 4 bases and J by 2 bases, with 8 bases between them. The CDR3 is 13 amino acids. Germline loops: CDR1 KGHSH, CDR2 LQKENI. CDR3 residues: CASSRGINTEAFF. CDR3 bases: TGTGCCAGCTCACGAGGCATTAACACTGAAGCTTTCTTT. Filled out from reference TRBV18 and TRBJ1-1, the complete variable domain reads NAGVMQNPRHLVRRRGQEARLRCSPMKGHSHVYWYRQLPEEGLKFMVYLQKENIIDESGMPKERFSAEFPKEGPSILRIQQVVRGDSAAYFCASSRGINTEAFFGQGTRLTVV.